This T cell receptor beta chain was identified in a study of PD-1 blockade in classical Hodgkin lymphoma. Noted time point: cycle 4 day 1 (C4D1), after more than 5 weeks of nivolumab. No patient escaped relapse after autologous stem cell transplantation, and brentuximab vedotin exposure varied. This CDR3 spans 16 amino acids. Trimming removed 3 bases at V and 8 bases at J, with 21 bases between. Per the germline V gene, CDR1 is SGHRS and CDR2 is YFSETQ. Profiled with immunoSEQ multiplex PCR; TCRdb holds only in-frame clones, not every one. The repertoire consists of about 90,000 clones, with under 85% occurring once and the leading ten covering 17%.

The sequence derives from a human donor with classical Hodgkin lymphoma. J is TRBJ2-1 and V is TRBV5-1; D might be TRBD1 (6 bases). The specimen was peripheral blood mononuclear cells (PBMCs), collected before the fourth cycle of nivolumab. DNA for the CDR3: TGCGCCAGCAGCTACCGACAGGCCCAAGGATTCGATGAGCAGTTCTTC. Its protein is CASSYRQAQGFDEQFF.